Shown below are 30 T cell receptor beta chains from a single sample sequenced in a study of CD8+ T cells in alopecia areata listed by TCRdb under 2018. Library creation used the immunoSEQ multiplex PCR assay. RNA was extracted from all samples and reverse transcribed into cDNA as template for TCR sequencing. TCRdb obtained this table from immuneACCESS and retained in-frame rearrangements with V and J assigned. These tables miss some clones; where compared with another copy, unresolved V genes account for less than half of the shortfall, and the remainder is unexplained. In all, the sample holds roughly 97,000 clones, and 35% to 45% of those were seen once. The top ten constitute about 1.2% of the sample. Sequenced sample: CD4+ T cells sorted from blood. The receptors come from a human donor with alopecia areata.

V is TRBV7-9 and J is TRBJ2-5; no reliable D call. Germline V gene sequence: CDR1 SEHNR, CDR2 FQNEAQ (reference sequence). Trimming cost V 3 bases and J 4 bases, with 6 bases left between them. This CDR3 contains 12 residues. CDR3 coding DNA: TGTGCCAGCAGCTTCTTCGCAGAGACCCAGTACTTC. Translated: CASSFFAETQYF.

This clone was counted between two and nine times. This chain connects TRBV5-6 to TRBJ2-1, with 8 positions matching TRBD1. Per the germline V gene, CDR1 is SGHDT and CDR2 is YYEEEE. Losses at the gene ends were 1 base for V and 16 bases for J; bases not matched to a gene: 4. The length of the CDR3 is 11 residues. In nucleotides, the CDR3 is TGTGCCAGCAGCTTGCTGGACAGGGTCTTCTTC. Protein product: CASSLLDRVFF.

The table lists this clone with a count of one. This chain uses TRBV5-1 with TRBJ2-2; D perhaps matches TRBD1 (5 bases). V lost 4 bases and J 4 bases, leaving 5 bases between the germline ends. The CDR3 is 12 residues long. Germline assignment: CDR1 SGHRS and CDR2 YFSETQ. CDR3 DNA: TGCGCCAGCAGCAGGGGCACCGGGGAGCTGTTTTTT. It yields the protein CASSRGTGELFF.

The CDR3 protein is CASSLEGVIWETQYF. For the CDR3, the DNA is TGCGCCAGCAGCTTGGAGGGGGTGATCTGGGAGACCCAGTACTTC. The chain joins TRBV5-1 to TRBJ2-5; D is perhaps TRBD1 (6 bases). CDR1 is SGHRS, CDR2 YFSETQ, per germline. V was clipped by 0 bases and J by 5 bases, with 14 bases between them. The CDR3 extends over 15 amino acids.

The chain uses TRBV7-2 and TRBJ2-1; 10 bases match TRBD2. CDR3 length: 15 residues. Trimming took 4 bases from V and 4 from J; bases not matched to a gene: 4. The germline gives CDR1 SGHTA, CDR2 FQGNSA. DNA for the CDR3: TGTGCCAGCAGCTCTAGCGGGAGAATGTACAATGAGCAGTTCTTC. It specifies CASSSSGRMYNEQFF.

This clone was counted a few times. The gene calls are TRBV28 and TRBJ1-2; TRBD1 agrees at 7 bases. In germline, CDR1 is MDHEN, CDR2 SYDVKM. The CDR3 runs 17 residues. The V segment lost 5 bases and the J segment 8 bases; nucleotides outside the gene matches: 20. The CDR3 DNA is TGTGCCAGCAGTCCCGTCTGGATTGTTTTAGGGGGCAGGGGCTACACCTTC. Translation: CASSPVWIVLGGRGYTF.

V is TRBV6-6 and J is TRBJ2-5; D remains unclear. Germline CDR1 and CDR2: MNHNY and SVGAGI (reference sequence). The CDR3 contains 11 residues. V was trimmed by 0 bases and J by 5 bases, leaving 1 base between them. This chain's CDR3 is CASSYSETQYF. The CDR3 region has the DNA TGTGCCAGCAGTTACTCCGAGACCCAGTACTTC.

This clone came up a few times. CDR3 protein: CASSFAGRGYEAFF. The CDR3 coding sequence is TGTGCCAGCAGCTTCGCCGGCAGGGGGTATGAAGCTTTCTTT. The chain combines TRBV7-2 with TRBJ1-1, with 7 positions matching TRBD1. V was clipped by 3 bases and J by 7 bases; unmatched bases: 8. Germline assignment: CDR1 SGHTA and CDR2 FQGNSA. CDR3 length: 14 residues.

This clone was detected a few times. This CDR3 reads CASRTNYNSPLHF. The CDR3 nucleotides are TGTGCCAGTCGGACAAATTATAATTCACCCCTCCACTTT. The chain carries TRBV19 and TRBJ1-6, with D perhaps matching TRBD1 (5 bases). There are 13 residues in the CDR3. Trimming took 8 bases from V and 4 from J, leaving 9 bases between them. Germline values: CDR1 LNHDA, CDR2 SQIVND (reference sequence).

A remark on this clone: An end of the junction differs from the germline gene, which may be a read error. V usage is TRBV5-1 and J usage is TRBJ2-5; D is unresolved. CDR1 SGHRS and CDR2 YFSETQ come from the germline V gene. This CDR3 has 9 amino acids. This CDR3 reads CASSPRGNF. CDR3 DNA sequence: TGCGCCAGCAGCCCCCGAGGCAACTTC.

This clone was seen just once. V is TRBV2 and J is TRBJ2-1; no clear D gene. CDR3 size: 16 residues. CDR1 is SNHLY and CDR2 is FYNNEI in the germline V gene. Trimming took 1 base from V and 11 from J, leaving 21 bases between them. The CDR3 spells CASSEVRVERRMKQFF. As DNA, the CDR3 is TGTGCCAGCAGTGAAGTACGTGTCGAGAGGCGCATGAAGCAGTTCTTC.

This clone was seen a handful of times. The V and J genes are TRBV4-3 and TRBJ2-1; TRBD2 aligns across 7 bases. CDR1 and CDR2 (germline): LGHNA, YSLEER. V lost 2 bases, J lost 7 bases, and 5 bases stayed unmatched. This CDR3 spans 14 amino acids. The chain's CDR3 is CASSQMTSWNEQFF. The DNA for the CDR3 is TGCGCCAGCAGCCAAATGACTAGCTGGAATGAGCAGTTCTTC.

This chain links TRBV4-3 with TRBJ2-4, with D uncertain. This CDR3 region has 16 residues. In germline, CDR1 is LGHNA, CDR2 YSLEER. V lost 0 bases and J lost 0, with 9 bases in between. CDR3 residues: CASSQEARRAKNIQYF. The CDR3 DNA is TGCGCCAGCAGCCAAGAGGCCCGCAGAGCCAAAAACATTCAGTACTTC.

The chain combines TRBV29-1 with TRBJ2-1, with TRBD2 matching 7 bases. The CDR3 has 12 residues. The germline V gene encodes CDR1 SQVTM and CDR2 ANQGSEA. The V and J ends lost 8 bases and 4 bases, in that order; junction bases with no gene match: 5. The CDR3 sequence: CSPRTSYNEQFF. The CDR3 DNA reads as TGCAGCCCCCGGACTAGTTACAATGAGCAGTTCTTC.

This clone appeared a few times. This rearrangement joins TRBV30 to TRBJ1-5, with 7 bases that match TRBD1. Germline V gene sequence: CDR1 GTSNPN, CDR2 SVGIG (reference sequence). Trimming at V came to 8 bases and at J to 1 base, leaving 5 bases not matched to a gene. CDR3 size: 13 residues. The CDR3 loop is CAGATGSNQPQHF. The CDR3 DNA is TGTGCCGGCGCGACAGGGAGCAATCAGCCCCAGCATTTT. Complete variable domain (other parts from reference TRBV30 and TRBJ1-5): SQTIHQWPATLVQPVGSPLSLECTVEGTSNPNLYWYRQAAGRGLQLLFYSVGIGQISSEVPQNLSASRPQDRQFILSSKKLLLSDSGFYLCAGATGSNQPQHFGDGTRLSIL.

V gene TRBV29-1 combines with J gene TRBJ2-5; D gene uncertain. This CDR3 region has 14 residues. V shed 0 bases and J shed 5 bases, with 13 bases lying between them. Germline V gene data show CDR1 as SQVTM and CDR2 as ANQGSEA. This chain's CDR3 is CSVEDAVGVETQYF. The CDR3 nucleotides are TGCAGCGTTGAAGATGCGGTAGGAGTTGAGACCCAGTACTTC.

The CDR3 region has the DNA TGTGCCAGCATTAACAGGGGAAGGGGTGACGAGCAGTACTTC. Translation: CASINRGRGDEQYF. The rearrangement uses TRBV11-3 and TRBJ2-7, with 7 bases matching TRBD1. Trimming cost V 7 bases and J 5 bases; bases outside gene matches: 11. Germline V CDR1 and CDR2: SGHNT, YENEEA. This CDR3 spans 14 amino acids.

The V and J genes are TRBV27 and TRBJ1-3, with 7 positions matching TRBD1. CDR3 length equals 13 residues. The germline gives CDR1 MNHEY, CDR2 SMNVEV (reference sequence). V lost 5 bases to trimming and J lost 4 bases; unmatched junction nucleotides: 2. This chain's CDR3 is CASSKDRGNTIYF. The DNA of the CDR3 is TGTGCCAGCAGTAAGGACAGGGGAAACACCATATATTTT.

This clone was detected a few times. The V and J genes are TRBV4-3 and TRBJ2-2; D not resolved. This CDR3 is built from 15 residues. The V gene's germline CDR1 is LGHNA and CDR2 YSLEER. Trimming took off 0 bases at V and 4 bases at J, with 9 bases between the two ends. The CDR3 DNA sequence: TGCGCCAGCAGCCAAGATTGGGTATCCACCGGGGAGCTGTTTTTT. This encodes CASSQDWVSTGELFF.

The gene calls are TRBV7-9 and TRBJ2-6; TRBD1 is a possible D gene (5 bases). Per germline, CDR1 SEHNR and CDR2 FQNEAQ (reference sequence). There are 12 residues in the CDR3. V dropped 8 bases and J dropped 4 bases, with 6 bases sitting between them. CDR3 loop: CASGAGANVLTF. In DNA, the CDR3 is TGTGCCAGCGGGGCAGGGGCCAACGTCCTGACTTTC.

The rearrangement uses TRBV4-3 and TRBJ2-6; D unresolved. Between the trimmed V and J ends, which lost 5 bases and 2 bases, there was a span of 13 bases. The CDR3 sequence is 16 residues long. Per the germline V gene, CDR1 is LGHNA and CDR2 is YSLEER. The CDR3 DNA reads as TGCGCCAGCAGCATATTTTACAGTGCTGGGGCCAACGTCCTGACTTTC. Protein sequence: CASSIFYSAGANVLTF.

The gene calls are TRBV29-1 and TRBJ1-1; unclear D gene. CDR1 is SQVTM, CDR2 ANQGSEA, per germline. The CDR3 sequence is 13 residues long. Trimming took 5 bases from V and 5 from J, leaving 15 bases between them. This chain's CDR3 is CSVFLPRQTEAFF. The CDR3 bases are TGCAGCGTTTTCCTTCCGAGGCAAACTGAAGCTTTCTTT.

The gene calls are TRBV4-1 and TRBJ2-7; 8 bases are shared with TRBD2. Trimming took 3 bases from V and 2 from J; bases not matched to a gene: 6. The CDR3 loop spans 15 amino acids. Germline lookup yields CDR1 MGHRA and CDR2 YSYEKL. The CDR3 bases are TGCGCCAGCAGCCAGCTAGCGGGTCTCACCTACGAGCAGTACTTC. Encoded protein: CASSQLAGLTYEQYF.

CDR3 loop: CASSKNSGGSTDTQYF. As DNA, the CDR3 is TGTGCCAGCAGCAAAAACAGCGGGGGTAGCACAGATACGCAGTATTTT. The chain links TRBV7-3 to TRBJ2-3; 8 bases map to TRBD2. Germline assignment: CDR1 SGHTA and CDR2 FQGTGA. Trimming at V came to 5 bases and at J to 0 bases, leaving 7 bases not matched to a gene. The CDR3 runs to 16 residues.

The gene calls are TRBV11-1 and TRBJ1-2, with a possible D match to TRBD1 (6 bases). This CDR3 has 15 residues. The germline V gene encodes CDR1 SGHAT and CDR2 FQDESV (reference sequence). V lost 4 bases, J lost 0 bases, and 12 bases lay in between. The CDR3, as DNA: TGTGCCAGCAGCTCACTCAGGGGAACTAACTATGGCTACACCTTC. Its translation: CASSSLRGTNYGYTF. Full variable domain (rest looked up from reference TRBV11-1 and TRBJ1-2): EAEVAQSPRYKITEKSQAVAFWCDPISGHATLYWYRQILGQGPELLVQFQDESVVDDSQLPKDRFSAERLKGVDSTLKIQPAELGDSAMYLCASSSLRGTNYGYTFGSGTRLTVV.

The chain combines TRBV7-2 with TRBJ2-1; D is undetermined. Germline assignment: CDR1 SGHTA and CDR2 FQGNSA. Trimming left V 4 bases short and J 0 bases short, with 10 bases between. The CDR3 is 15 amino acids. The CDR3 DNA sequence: TGTGCCAGCAGCTCCCCCCGGAGCTCCTACAATGAGCAGTTCTTC. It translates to CASSSPRSSYNEQFF.

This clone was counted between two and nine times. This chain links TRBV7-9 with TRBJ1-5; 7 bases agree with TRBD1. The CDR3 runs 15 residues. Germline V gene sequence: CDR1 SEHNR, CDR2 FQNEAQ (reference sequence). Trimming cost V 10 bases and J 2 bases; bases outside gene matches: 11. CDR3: CAITRGGGGNQPQHF. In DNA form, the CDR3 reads TGTGCCATCACTAGAGGAGGGGGCGGCAATCAGCCCCAGCATTTT.

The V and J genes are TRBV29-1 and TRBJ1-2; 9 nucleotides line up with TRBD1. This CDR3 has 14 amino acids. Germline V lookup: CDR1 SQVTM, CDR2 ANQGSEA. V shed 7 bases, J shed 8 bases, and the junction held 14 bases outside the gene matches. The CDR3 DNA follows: TGCAGCGCTGGAAACCGGGACAGGGATGAGGGCTACACCTTC. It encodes CSAGNRDRDEGYTF.

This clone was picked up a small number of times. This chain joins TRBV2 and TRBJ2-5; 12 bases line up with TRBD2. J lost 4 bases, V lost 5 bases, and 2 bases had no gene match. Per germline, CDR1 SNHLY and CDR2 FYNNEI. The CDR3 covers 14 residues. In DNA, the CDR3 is TGTGCCAGCAGTCCGGGACTAGCGGGAGAGACCCAGTACTTC. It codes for CASSPGLAGETQYF.

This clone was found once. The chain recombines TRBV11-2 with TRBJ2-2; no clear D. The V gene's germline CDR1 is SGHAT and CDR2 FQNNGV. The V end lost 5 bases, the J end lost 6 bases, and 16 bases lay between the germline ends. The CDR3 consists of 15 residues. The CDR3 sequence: CASSLALGRAGELFF. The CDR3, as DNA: TGTGCCAGCAGCCTTGCCCTAGGACGAGCCGGGGAGCTGTTTTTT. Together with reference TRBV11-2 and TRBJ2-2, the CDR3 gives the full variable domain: EAGVAQSPRYKIIEKRQSVAFWCNPISGHATLYWYQQILGQGPKLLIQFQNNGVVDDSQLPKDRFSAERLKGVDSTLKIQPAKLEDSAVYLCASSLALGRAGELFFGEGSRLTVL.